The T cell receptor (beta chain) under discussion was sequenced for a study of CD8 T cells in Susac syndrome. Random hexamers served to reverse transcribe roughly 0.5 to 1 ug RNA. Multiplex immunoSEQ PCR targeted 54 Vbeta and 13 Jbeta TCR beta segments. TCRdb reprocessed the immunoSEQ multiplex PCR reads with MiXCR, giving one entry per CDR3 protein. The table lists fewer than 300,000 distinct CDR3 sequences, approximately 85% of them singletons. Germline V gene sequence: CDR1 MNHEY, CDR2 SMNVEV (reference sequence). The V gene lost 2 bases and the J gene lost 4 bases, with 9 bases spanning the gap. The CDR3 sequence is 15 residues long.

This receptor was obtained from a human donor with multiple sclerosis. The gene calls are TRBV27 and TRBJ2-6; D not certain. Sequenced sample: CD8+ T cells from PBMCs. DNA for the CDR3: TGTGCCAGCAGTTTAACGAGGAGCGGGGCCAACGTCCTGACTTTC. Translated, it gives CASSLTRSGANVLTF. Based on the CDR3 plus reference TRBV27 and TRBJ2-6, the full variable domain is EAQVTQNPRYLITVTGKKLTVTCSQNMNHEYMSWYRQDPGLGLRQIYYSMNVEVTDKGDVPEGYKVSRKEKRNFPLILESPSPNQTSLYFCASSLTRSGANVLTFGAGSRLTVL.